This TCR beta chain stems from a study of OX40 agonist ivuxolimab in advanced cancers. Study at large: The dose of intravenous ivuxolimab that patients received every 2 weeks ranged from 0.01 to 10 mg/kg.

Only in-frame clones appear in the TCRdb table, and some are missing; sequencing was by immunoSEQ multiplex PCR. This table holds roughly 45,000 clones, 88% found once. This CDR3 has 15 residues. Germline V gene lookup returns CDR1 MGHRA and CDR2 YSYEKL. With 3 bases clipped from V and 3 bases from J, the junction kept 3 bases outside the gene matches. Note on this clone: Its antigen is unidentified.

Regarding the study as a whole: Among expanded peripheral T cells, antigen specificity went undetermined. Averaging showed that CD8+ T cells had more expanded clones than CD4+ did.

The chain employs TRBV4-1 and TRBJ2-2; 8 bases agree with TRBD1. The receptor's source is an adult with an advanced solid tumor such as melanoma, head and neck, liver or kidney cancer. This specimen was CD4+ or CD8+ T cells sorted from blood, taken in a trial of the OX40 agonist ivuxolimab. The CDR3 DNA follows: TGCGCCAGCAGCCACAGGGGGCTGGACACCGGGGAGCTGTTTTTT. Amino acid sequence: CASSHRGLDTGELFF.